The present T cell receptor beta chain was sequenced within a study of control samples from healthy donors and cancer patients. Sequencing used immunoSEQ multiplex PCR; TCRdb keeps in-frame clones, though not all of them. The data hold roughly 30,000 clones, with around nine tenths observed a single time. V was cut by 4 bases and J by 4 bases, with 14 bases left in between. In germline, CDR1 is MNHEY, CDR2 SVGAGI. This CDR3 region has 14 residues. The chain links TRBV6-5 to TRBJ2-7; maybe TRBD2 (6 bases). This clonotype was obtained from a female donor with melanoma. The sequenced material came from formalin-fixed, paraffin-embedded tissue. CDR3 protein: CASSSGGIGYEQYF. CDR3 nucleotide sequence: TGTGCCAGCAGTTCGGGCGGGATAGGGTACGAGCAGTACTTC.